This TCR beta chain was identified in a study of OX40 agonist ivuxolimab in advanced cancers. Study summary: Ivuxolimab, an antibody that agonizes OX40 (CD134), was administered to the patients.

Sequencing was performed with immunoSEQ multiplex PCR; in TCRdb, only in-frame clones are kept and a portion is missing. The sample holds some 44,000 clones, over 75% seen once. Trimming shortened V by 4 bases and J by 6 bases, and 15 bases separated the two germline ends. The CDR3 totals 14 residues. The germline V gene encodes CDR1 SEHNR and CDR2 FQNEAQ (reference sequence). Sample: CD4+ or CD8+ T cells sorted from blood, taken in a trial of the OX40 agonist ivuxolimab. The clonotype originates from an adult with an advanced solid tumor such as melanoma, head and neck, liver or kidney cancer. The rearrangement joins TRBV7-9 to TRBJ1-1, with D unclear. Here the CDR3 reads CASSYDGDKAEAFF. In DNA form, the CDR3 reads TGTGCCAGCAGCTACGACGGGGATAAGGCTGAAGCTTTCTTT.